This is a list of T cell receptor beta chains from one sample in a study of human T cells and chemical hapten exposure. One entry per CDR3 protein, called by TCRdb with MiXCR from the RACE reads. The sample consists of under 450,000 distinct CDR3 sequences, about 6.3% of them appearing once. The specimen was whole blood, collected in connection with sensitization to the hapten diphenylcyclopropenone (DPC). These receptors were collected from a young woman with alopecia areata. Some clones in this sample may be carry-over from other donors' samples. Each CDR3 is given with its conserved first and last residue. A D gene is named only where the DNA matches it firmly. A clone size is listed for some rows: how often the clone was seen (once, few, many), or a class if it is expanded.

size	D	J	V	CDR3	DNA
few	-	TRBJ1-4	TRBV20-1	CSASNHPGARNEKLFF	TGCAGTGCTAGCAACCACCCCGGGGCAAGAAATGAAAAACTGTTTTTT
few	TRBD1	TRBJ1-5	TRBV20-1	CSARPGQGINQPQHF	TGCAGTGCTAGACCGGGACAGGGGATCAATCAGCCCCAGCATTTT
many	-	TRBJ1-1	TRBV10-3	CAISTTPMETEAFF	TGTGCCATCAGTACGACACCCATGGAGACTGAAGCTTTCTTT
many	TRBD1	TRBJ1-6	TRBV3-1	CASSHELKVIAGQGPLAYNSPLHF	TGTGCCAGCAGCCATGAATTGAAGGTCATCGCGGGACAGGGACCCTTAGCCTATAATTCACCCCTCCACTTT
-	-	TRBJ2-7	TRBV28	CASSLGGLEQYF	TGTGCCAGCAGTTTAGGCGGCCTGGAGCAGTACTTC
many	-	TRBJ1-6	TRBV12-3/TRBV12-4	CASSRGRTSPLHF	TGTGCCAGCAGTCGGGGGAGGACTTCACCCCTCCACTTT
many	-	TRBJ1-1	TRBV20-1	CSARGGADTEAFF	TGCAGTGCTAGAGGGGGCGCGGACACTGAAGCTTTCTTT
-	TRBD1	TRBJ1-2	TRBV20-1	CSAPTGDLSGYTF	TGCAGTGCACCGACAGGGGATTTAAGTGGCTACACCTTC
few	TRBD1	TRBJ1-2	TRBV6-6	CASSYAPRTGDGYTF	TGTGCCAGCAGTTACGCCCCCCGGACAGGTGATGGCTACACCTTC
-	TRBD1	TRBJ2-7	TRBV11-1	CASSLGTGLSSYEQYF	TGTGCCAGCAGCTTAGGGACAGGGCTTTCCTCCTACGAGCAGTACTTC
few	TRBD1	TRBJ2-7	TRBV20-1	CSAPGQGDNEQYF	TGCAGTGCTCCGGGACAGGGAGACAACGAGCAGTACTTC
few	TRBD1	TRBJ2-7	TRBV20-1	CSSPGQRYEQYF	TGCAGTAGCCCGGGACAGCGATACGAGCAGTACTTC
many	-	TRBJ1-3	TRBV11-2	CASSLGTVGNTIYF	TGTGCCAGCAGCTTAGGGACAGTCGGAAACACCATATATTTT
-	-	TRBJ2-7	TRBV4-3	CASSLYYQKSLSSYEQYF	TGCGCCAGCAGCCTCTATTACCAAAAGTCCTTGAGCTCCTACGAGCAGTACTTC
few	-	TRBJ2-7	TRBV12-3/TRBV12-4	CASTTWGFNYEQYF	TGTGCCAGCACCACCTGGGGATTTAACTACGAGCAGTACTTC
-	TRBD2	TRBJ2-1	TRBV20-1	CSGPSGGANNEQFF	TGCAGTGGACCGAGCGGGGGGGCAAACAATGAGCAGTTCTTC